The rows below give T cell receptor beta chains drawn from one sample of a study of OX40 agonist ivuxolimab in advanced cancers. Here immunoSEQ multiplex PCR was the method, and the copy in TCRdb shows in-frame clones only, minus some. The sample lists some 94,000 clones, about 90% occurring once. Sequencing used CD4+ or CD8+ T cells sorted from blood, obtained in a trial of the OX40 agonist ivuxolimab. These receptors all come from an adult with an advanced solid tumor such as melanoma, head and neck, liver or kidney cancer. Each CDR3 is given with its conserved first and last residue. A D gene is named only where the DNA matches it firmly. Clone size is shown for a subset of rows, as once, few, many or a class of expanded clone.

D,size,J,V,CDR3,DNA
TRBD2,once,TRBJ2-7,TRBV18,CASSPSGGLAINEQYF,TGTGCCAGCTCACCGTCCGGGGGACTAGCGATCAACGAGCAGTACTTC
TRBD2,.,TRBJ2-1,TRBV6-6,CASSYPGLAGGNEQFF,TGTGCCAGCAGTTACCCCGGACTAGCGGGAGGGAATGAGCAGTTCTTC
.,.,TRBJ2-3,TRBV25-1,CASSEPLRDTQYF,TGTGCCAGCAGTGAACCGTTAAGAGATACGCAGTATTTT
TRBD1,.,TRBJ1-2,TRBV29-1,CSAGDREGGYTF,TGCAGCGCGGGGGACAGGGAGGGCGGCTACACCTTC
.,.,TRBJ1-1,TRBV5-1,CASSLGLGGVNTEAFF,TGCGCCAGCAGCCTTGGATTAGGGGGGGTGAACACTGAAGCTTTCTTT
TRBD2,few,TRBJ2-7,TRBV28,CASSSPASGSYEQYF,TGTGCCAGCAGTTCCCCCGCTAGCGGATCCTACGAGCAGTACTTC
.,.,TRBJ2-7,TRBV5-4,CASSLRAQGAAYEQYF,TGTGCCAGCAGCTTGAGGGCCCAGGGCGCCGCCTACGAGCAGTACTTC
.,.,TRBJ2-3,TRBV28,CASSALGESTDTQYF,TGTGCCAGCAGTGCACTCGGGGAGAGCACAGATACGCAGTATTTT
TRBD1,once,TRBJ2-3,TRBV7-9,CASSPGQGIDTQYF,TGTGCCAGCAGCCCGGGACAGGGGATAGATACGCAGTATTTT
TRBD2,.,TRBJ2-1,TRBV18,CASSPLDGLAGGEQFF,TGTGCCAGCTCACCACTTGATGGACTAGCGGGAGGCGAGCAGTTCTTC
.,.,TRBJ1-4,TRBV6-1,CASSISWDEKLFF,TGTGCCAGCAGTATAAGCTGGGATGAAAAACTGTTTTTT
.,.,TRBJ2-7,TRBV18,CASSPPYGSYEQYF,TGTGCCAGCTCACCACCGTACGGCTCCTACGAGCAGTACTTC
.,.,TRBJ2-5,TRBV7-2,CASSLGGGQETQYF,TGTGCCAGCAGCTTAGGAGGAGGTCAAGAGACCCAGTACTTC
.,.,TRBJ1-1,TRBV6-9,CASSPSGQGVTEAFF,TGTGCCAGCAGTCCTTCGGGACAAGGTGTCACTGAAGCTTTCTTT
.,.,TRBJ2-5,TRBV10-3,CAISESSEETQYF,TGTGCCATCAGTGAATCTAGTGAAGAGACCCAGTACTTC
TRBD2,.,TRBJ2-5,TRBV5-1,CASSLMGVWAGAGAETQYF,TGCGCCAGCAGCTTGATGGGTGTTTGGGCGGGAGCGGGTGCAGAGACCCAGTACTTC
.,.,TRBJ2-7,TRBV29-1,CSPKRQIAYEQYF,TGCAGCCCCAAGCGGCAAATTGCCTACGAGCAGTACTTC
.,.,TRBJ1-1,TRBV6-5,CASSYSVALTTTEAFF,TGTGCCAGCAGTTACTCGGTGGCCTTAACGACCACTGAAGCTTTCTTT
TRBD1,.,TRBJ2-1,TRBV7-8,CASSSQDRGDYNEQFF,TGTGCCAGCAGCTCCCAGGACAGGGGGGATTACAATGAGCAGTTCTTC
.,.,TRBJ2-5,TRBV11-3,CASSPRYGGRETQYF,TGTGCCAGCAGTCCCCGGTACGGGGGCAGAGAGACCCAGTACTTC
.,.,TRBJ1-5,TRBV6-5,CASSPDYSNQPQHF,TGTGCCAGCAGCCCGGATTATAGCAATCAGCCCCAGCATTTT
.,.,TRBJ2-2,TRBV5-1,CASSQDSGTGELFF,TGCGCCAGCAGCCAGGATAGCGGCACCGGGGAGCTGTTTTTT
.,.,TRBJ2-3,TRBV14,CASSHLASDTQYF,TGTGCCAGCAGCCACCTAGCGTCAGATACGCAGTATTTT
TRBD1,.,TRBJ1-6,TRBV2,CASSEYRGRSPLHF,TGTGCCAGCAGTGAATACAGGGGGCGGTCACCCCTCCACTTT
TRBD2,few,TRBJ2-1,TRBV7-9,CASSLGSGRSYNEQFF,TGTGCCAGCAGCTTGGGAAGCGGGAGGTCCTACAATGAGCAGTTCTTC
.,.,TRBJ1-3,TRBV4-1,CASSQGRAYSGNTIYF,TGCGCCAGCAGCCAAGGACGGGCCTACTCTGGAAACACCATATATTTT
TRBD1,.,TRBJ2-3,TRBV7-9,CASSLDRSTDTQYF,TGTGCCAGCAGCTTGGACAGGAGCACAGATACGCAGTATTTT
.,once,TRBJ2-7,TRBV6-1,CASSEGGGGNSYEQYF,TGTGCCAGCAGTGAAGGAGGAGGGGGCAATTCCTACGAGCAGTACTTC
.,.,TRBJ1-2,TRBV7-9,CASSLASLGNYGYTF,TGTGCCAGCAGCTTAGCATCCCTAGGGAACTATGGCTACACCTTC
TRBD2,once,TRBJ2-7,TRBV4-1,CASSRGLAEGRGYEQYF,TGCGCCAGCAGCCGTGGACTAGCGGAGGGGAGGGGCTACGAGCAGTACTTC
TRBD1,.,TRBJ1-5,TRBV30,CAWSGDRGVQPQHF,TGTGCCTGGAGTGGGGACAGGGGCGTACAGCCCCAGCATTTT
.,.,TRBJ2-2,TRBV5-1,CASSLAPLTDTGELFF,TGCGCCAGCAGCTTGGCCCCTCTGACGGACACCGGGGAGCTGTTTTTT
TRBD2,.,TRBJ2-4,TRBV30,CAWSVLAGTLAKNIQYF,TGTGCCTGGAGTGTACTAGCGGGGACCCTAGCCAAAAACATTCAGTACTTC
.,.,TRBJ1-3,TRBV28,CASSLEGRNTIYF,TGTGCCAGCAGTTTAGAGGGTCGAAACACCATATATTTT
.,.,TRBJ1-4,TRBV6-1,CASRIPPRPFF,TGTGCCAGCAGAATACCCCCGCGACCGTTTTTT
.,.,TRBJ1-1,TRBV10-3,CAISDRENTEAFF,TGTGCCATCAGTGACAGGGAGAACACTGAAGCTTTCTTT
.,.,TRBJ1-2,TRBV4-1,CASSQFEYGYTF,TGCGCCAGCAGCCAGTTCGAATATGGCTACACCTTC
TRBD2,.,TRBJ2-5,TRBV30,CAWRGGGETQYF,TGTGCCTGGAGGGGGGGAGGGGAGACCCAGTACTTC
TRBD2,.,TRBJ2-7,TRBV6-5,CASRVNSGSSYEQYF,TGTGCCAGCAGAGTAAATAGCGGGAGCTCCTACGAGCAGTACTTC
.,.,TRBJ2-2,TRBV7-3,CASSLTKGRTGELFF,TGTGCCAGCAGCTTAACGAAGGGCCGGACCGGGGAGCTGTTTTTT
TRBD1,.,TRBJ1-4,TRBV30,CAWATGGRGLNEKLFF,TGTGCCTGGGCAACAGGGGGTCGCGGGCTTAATGAAAAACTGTTTTTT
.,once,TRBJ1-3,TRBV18,CASSVDNGNTIYF,TGTGCCAGCTCAGTCGACAACGGGAACACCATATATTTT
TRBD2,.,TRBJ2-3,TRBV6-4,CASSDLAGAVDTQYF,TGTGCCAGCAGTGACCTAGCGGGAGCCGTAGATACGCAGTATTTT
TRBD2,.,TRBJ2-7,TRBV6-5,CASSRTSGGPYEQYF,TGTGCCAGCAGTCGTACTAGCGGGGGACCCTACGAGCAGTACTTC
.,.,TRBJ2-7,TRBV5-1,CASNPAGRDEQYF,TGCGCCAGCAACCCGGCCGGGCGCGACGAGCAGTACTTC
.,.,TRBJ1-2,TRBV5-6,CASRLTGNYGYTF,TGTGCCAGCAGACTGACAGGAAACTATGGCTACACCTTC
TRBD2,.,TRBJ2-5,TRBV5-1,CASSLDGRAEETQYF,TGCGCCAGCAGCTTAGATGGGAGGGCAGAAGAGACCCAGTACTTC
TRBD1,.,TRBJ1-5,TRBV15,CATSRDKQGLPQHF,TGTGCCACCAGCAGGGATAAACAGGGGCTGCCCCAGCATTTT
.,.,TRBJ2-1,TRBV5-1,CASSEDLEGNEQFF,TGCGCCAGCAGCGAGGACCTCGAGGGGAATGAGCAGTTCTTC
TRBD2,.,TRBJ2-5,TRBV9,CASSTGGVQETQYF,TGTGCCAGCAGCACGGGAGGTGTCCAAGAGACCCAGTACTTC
.,.,TRBJ1-3,TRBV27,CASSLGGSGNTIYF,TGTGCCAGCAGTCTCGGAGGGAGTGGAAACACCATATATTTT
.,.,TRBJ2-6,TRBV6-5,CASSGTPQGANVLTF,TGTGCCAGCAGTGGGACGCCTCAAGGGGCCAACGTCCTGACTTTC
.,.,TRBJ2-7,TRBV19,CASSLKRDVGHEQYF,TGTGCCAGTAGTCTAAAACGGGACGTCGGCCACGAGCAGTACTTC